The 32 T cell receptor beta chains listed next were all sequenced from one sample in a study of control samples from healthy donors and cancer patients. Clones were sequenced by immunoSEQ multiplex PCR, and TCRdb holds only the in-frame ones, with some missing. The profile covers 190,000 or so clones, with approximately 92% appearing a single time and more than 1.4% taken by the ten largest. What was sequenced was blood. These receptors were taken from a young man in good health.

This chain uses TRBV5-4 with TRBJ1-1, with 7 nucleotides matching TRBD1. Germline lookup yields CDR1 SGHNT and CDR2 YYREEE (reference sequence). This CDR3 has 15 amino acids. The V gene end was trimmed by 4 bases and the J gene end by 1 base; junction bases not matched to a gene: 7. CDR3 in DNA: TGTGCCAGCAGCCGTCCCGGGACAGCGAACACTGAAGCTTTCTTT. Protein sequence: CASSRPGTANTEAFF.

The gene calls are TRBV7-9 and TRBJ2-7; 16 positions agree with TRBD2. This CDR3 contains 16 residues. In germline, CDR1 is SEHNR, CDR2 FQNEAQ (reference sequence). V shed 5 bases, J shed 4 bases, and the junction held 5 bases outside the gene matches. The CDR3 bases are TGTGCCAGCAGCGGGGGGACTAGCGGGGGGGCATACGAGCAGTACTTC. As protein: CASSGGTSGGAYEQYF.

V gene TRBV27 combines with J gene TRBJ2-5; tentatively, D is TRBD2 (5 bases). The CDR3 runs to 15 residues. The germline V and J ends were trimmed by 0 bases and 5 bases, with 13 bases remaining between them. Germline CDR1 MNHEY, CDR2 SMNVEV (reference sequence). CDR3 region: CASSLSAQPGETQYF. The CDR3 DNA sequence: TGTGCCAGCAGTTTATCGGCACAACCGGGGGAGACCCAGTACTTC.

This clone has only one observation. This chain joins TRBV4-2 and TRBJ1-1, with D perhaps matching TRBD1 (5 bases). The CDR3 spans 16 residues. Germline V gene sequence: CDR1 LGHNA, CDR2 YNFKEQ. The V and J ends lost 7 bases and 0 bases respectively, with 18 bases between them. CDR3 DNA sequence: TGTGCCAGCACCAAAGATAGCCAGGGATTGAACACTGAAGCTTTCTTT. This codes for CASTKDSQGLNTEAFF.

This clone was observed once. The J gene is TRBJ1-3, the V gene TRBV4-1; D gene ambiguous. The V gene lost 0 bases and the J gene lost 5 bases, with 8 bases spanning the gap. The CDR3 is 14 amino acids. Germline assignment: CDR1 MGHRA and CDR2 YSYEKL. The CDR3 reads CASSQDTGRNTIYF. In DNA, the CDR3 is TGCGCCAGCAGCCAAGATACGGGGAGAAACACCATATATTTT.

The rearrangement joins TRBV15 to TRBJ1-1; 11 bases are shared with TRBD1. Germline assignment: CDR1 LNHNV and CDR2 YYDKDF (reference sequence). The CDR3 length is 17 residues. J was trimmed by 1 base and V by 2 bases; bases with no gene match: 6. In nucleotides, the CDR3 is TGTGCCACCAGCAGAAATCCGGGACAGGGGGGGAACACTGAAGCTTTCTTT. Protein: CATSRNPGQGGNTEAFF.

The genes are TRBV29-1 and TRBJ2-3; the D is unclear. V lost 4 bases and J 2 bases, leaving 13 bases between the germline ends. This CDR3 region has 14 residues. Germline CDR1 SQVTM, CDR2 ANQGSEA. The CDR3 DNA sequence: TGCAGCGTTGCTAGACTCGCTTACACAGATACGCAGTATTTT. It codes for CSVARLAYTDTQYF.

The rearrangement uses TRBV6-5 and TRBJ1-4, with 9 bases lining up with TRBD1. The germline CDR1 and CDR2 sequences are MNHEY and SVGAGI. The CDR3 extends over 15 amino acids. Trimming removed 2 bases from V and 4 bases from J; junction bases left unmatched: 2. The CDR3 DNA follows: TGTGCCAGCAGTTACGGGACAGGGTTTAATGAAAAACTGTTTTTT. Protein product: CASSYGTGFNEKLFF.

The J gene is TRBJ2-3, the V gene TRBV19, with D possibly matching TRBD2 (6 bases). The CDR3 is 17 residues long. Trimming removed 5 bases at V and 2 bases at J, with 20 bases between. Germline values: CDR1 LNHDA, CDR2 SQIVND (reference sequence). The CDR3 protein is CASSLGRDSAYTDTQYF. In nucleotides, the CDR3 is TGTGCCAGTAGTTTGGGGCGGGACTCCGCCTACACAGATACGCAGTATTTT.

The CDR3 sequence: CASRSIDRDQETQYF. In DNA form, the CDR3 reads TGTGCCAGCAGGAGCATCGACAGGGATCAAGAGACCCAGTACTTC. The chain combines TRBV5-6 with TRBJ2-5, with 7 bases matching TRBD1. From germline, CDR1 is SGHDT and CDR2 YYEEEE. The ends lost 5 bases at V and 2 bases at J; junction bases unmatched: 9. The CDR3 extends over 15 amino acids. Based on the CDR3 plus reference TRBV5-6 and TRBJ2-5, the full variable domain is DAGVTQSPTHLIKTRGQQVTLRCSPKSGHDTVSWYQQALGQGPQFIFQYYEEEERQRGNFPDRFSGHQFPNYSSELNVNALLLGDSALYLCASRSIDRDQETQYFGPGTRLLVL.

The chain combines TRBV14 with TRBJ1-6; no clear D gene. The CDR3 runs 14 residues. In germline, CDR1 is SGHDN, CDR2 FVKESK. V lost 5 bases, J lost 13 bases, and 18 bases lay in between. The CDR3 bases are TGTGCCAGCAGCTCCCAACATACGTCTGGGCCCCTCCACTTT. It is translated as CASSSQHTSGPLHF.

The chain carries TRBV29-1 and TRBJ1-1; TRBD1 might be the D (6 bases). Germline V gene lookup returns CDR1 SQVTM and CDR2 ANQGSEA. This CDR3 comprises 15 residues. V was clipped by 0 bases and J by 6 bases, with 17 bases between them. CDR3 DNA sequence: TGCAGCGTTGAAGATCTTCGGCAGGGGAGGCCTGAAGCTTTCTTT. It translates to CSVEDLRQGRPEAFF.

The chain combines TRBV27 with TRBJ1-2; 7 nucleotides line up with TRBD1. Trimming removed 0 bases from V and 10 bases from J; junction bases left unmatched: 8. Germline V gives CDR1 MNHEY, CDR2 SMNVEV (reference sequence). The CDR3 is 14 amino acids. The CDR3 reads CASSLSRRDSVYTF. The CDR3 nucleotides read TGTGCCAGCAGTTTATCGCGCCGGGACAGCGTCTACACCTTC.

The chain couples TRBV12-5 to TRBJ1-5, with D possibly being TRBD1 (5 bases). The V gene lost 1 base and the J gene lost 7 bases, with 20 bases spanning the gap. There are 17 residues in the CDR3. Germline V gene data show CDR1 as LGHNT and CDR2 as FRNRAP. CDR3 DNA sequence: TGTGCTAGTGGTTTGGCCTCGACGGGCGGGGCGCGGCAGCCCCAGCATTTT. Its protein product is CASGLASTGGARQPQHF.

The V gene is TRBV28, the J gene TRBJ1-5; D is undetermined. V shed 5 bases and J shed 7 bases, with 9 bases lying between them. The germline V gene has CDR1 MDHEN and CDR2 SYDVKM. The CDR3 covers 12 residues. This chain's CDR3 is CASSDPGQPQHF. CDR3 bases: TGTGCCAGCAGTGACCCGGGCCAGCCCCAGCATTTT. The full variable domain, its missing parts supplied by reference TRBV28 and TRBJ1-5, is DVKVTQSSRYLVKRTGEKVFLECVQDMDHENMFWYRQDPGLGLRLIYFSYDVKMKEKGDIPEGYSVSREKKERFSLILESASTNQTSMYLCASSDPGQPQHFGDGTRLSIL.

In its sample, this clone was seen a few times. The chain uses TRBV3-1 (or the pseudogene TRBV3-2) and TRBJ2-2; 7 bases match TRBD1. V was clipped by 6 bases and J by 6 bases; unmatched bases: 4. The germline V gene has CDR1 LGHDT and CDR2 YNNKEL (reference sequence). The CDR3 loop spans 13 amino acids. The CDR3 nucleotides are TGTGCCAGCAGTGACAGGGCCGCCGGGGAGCTGTTTTTT. Its translation: CASSDRAAGELFF.

The J gene is TRBJ2-7, the V gene TRBV11-2, with D maybe TRBD1 (5 bases). The CDR3 has 14 residues. In germline, CDR1 is SGHAT, CDR2 FQNNGV. V shed 3 bases and J shed 5 bases, with 14 bases lying between them. The CDR3 sequence is CASSFQGPEDEQYF. CDR3 in DNA: TGTGCCAGCAGCTTTCAGGGTCCTGAGGACGAGCAGTACTTC. Together with reference TRBV11-2 and TRBJ2-7, the CDR3 gives the full variable domain: EAGVAQSPRYKIIEKRQSVAFWCNPISGHATLYWYQQILGQGPKLLIQFQNNGVVDDSQLPKDRFSAERLKGVDSTLKIQPAKLEDSAVYLCASSFQGPEDEQYFGPGTRLTVT.

With respect to this clone: Other DNA sequences in the sample encode the same CDR3. V is TRBV5-1 and J is TRBJ2-7; 7 nucleotides align to TRBD1. Germline V lookup: CDR1 SGHRS, CDR2 YFSETQ. The CDR3 runs 16 residues. The V segment lost 4 bases and the J segment 3 bases; nucleotides outside the gene matches: 13. The CDR3, as DNA: TGCGCCAGCAGCCCTCCATCCGGGACAGCTATCTACGAGCAGTACTTC. Residues: CASSPPSGTAIYEQYF.

Here the CDR3 reads CASRVGRNYEQYF. CDR3 nucleotides: TGTGCCAGCAGGGTGGGACGGAACTACGAGCAGTACTTC. This chain connects TRBV6-5 to TRBJ2-7; D is tentatively TRBD1 or TRBD2 (5 bases each). CDR1 and CDR2 from the germline V gene are MNHEY and SVGAGI. The V and J ends lost 6 bases and 3 bases respectively, with 12 bases between them. The CDR3 consists of 13 residues.

This chain connects TRBV30 to TRBJ1-1, with D perhaps TRBD1 (5 bases). Between the trimmed V and J ends, which lost 1 base and 6 bases, there was a span of 15 bases. Germline assignment: CDR1 GTSNPN and CDR2 SVGIG (reference sequence). CDR3 length equals 14 residues. Here the CDR3 DNA reads TGTGCCTGGAGTGGGCAGGGCCGGGATGCTGAAGCTTTCTTT. This encodes CAWSGQGRDAEAFF.

This sequence joins TRBV7-9 and TRBJ2-3, with 10 bases matching TRBD1. This CDR3 has 15 residues. Germline V gene lookup returns CDR1 SEHNR and CDR2 FQNEAQ (reference sequence). V trimming: 3 bases; J trimming: 6 bases; junction bases outside the gene matches: 6. The CDR3 DNA sequence: TGTGCCAGCAGCTTTGCTGACAGGGGGCCCGATACGCAGTATTTT. Amino acid sequence: CASSFADRGPDTQYF.

CDR3 DNA: TGCGCCAGCTCTCGGGACGGAGATAATGAAAAACTGTTTTTT. Its protein is CASSRDGDNEKLFF. The rearrangement uses TRBV5-1 and TRBJ1-4; D is possibly TRBD1 (5 bases). V lost 7 bases to trimming and J lost 4 bases, with 14 bases between them. The CDR3 covers 14 residues. The germline V gene encodes CDR1 SGHRS and CDR2 YFSETQ.

The chain carries TRBV5-5 and TRBJ2-7; 7 positions agree with TRBD2. The CDR3 has 15 amino acids. V was pared by 0 bases and J by 6 bases, with 9 bases of the junction left unmatched. Germline V gives CDR1 SGHKS, CDR2 YYEKEE (reference sequence). Here the CDR3 DNA reads TGTGCCAGCAGCTTGGGGGGACTATGGGTTAGCGAGCAGTACTTC. It specifies CASSLGGLWVSEQYF.

This chain uses TRBV19 with TRBJ1-1; 11 bases fit TRBD1. The germline gives CDR1 LNHDA, CDR2 SQIVND (reference sequence). The CDR3 contains 17 residues. Trimming took 3 bases from V and 5 from J; bases not matched to a gene: 11. This chain's CDR3 is CASSIKFVGQGETEAFF. CDR3 nucleotide sequence: TGTGCCAGTAGTATTAAGTTCGTGGGACAGGGGGAAACTGAAGCTTTCTTT.

The chain is built from TRBV6-2 or TRBV6-3 and TRBJ2-3, with TRBD2 matching over 8 bases. In germline, CDR1 is MNHEY, CDR2 SVGEGT. V shed 6 bases and J 6 bases; nucleotides not matched to a gene: 2. The CDR3 sequence is 12 residues long. The CDR3 sequence: CASSGTRDTQYF. The CDR3 nucleotides are TGTGCCAGCAGCGGGACTAGGGATACGCAGTATTTT.

The chain joins TRBV4-2 to TRBJ2-3; no definite D call. V gave up 1 base and J gave up 0 bases, with 8 bases separating them. Germline V gives CDR1 LGHNA, CDR2 YNFKEQ. The CDR3 loop spans 15 amino acids. The CDR3 DNA is TGTGCCAGCAGCCAAGTGGCTATAAGCACAGATACGCAGTATTTT. It translates to CASSQVAISTDTQYF.

The table lists this clone with a count of one. This chain uses TRBV28 with TRBJ1-4; D gene ambiguous. This CDR3 has 15 amino acids. CDR1 is MDHEN and CDR2 is SYDVKM in the germline V gene. V lost 1 base and J 5 bases, leaving 11 bases between the germline ends. In DNA, the CDR3 is TGTGCCAGCAGTTTATTAGGGCAGAACAATGAAAAACTGTTTTTT. It is translated as CASSLLGQNNEKLFF.

The gene calls are TRBV15 and TRBJ2-7, with D perhaps TRBD1 or TRBD2 (5 bases each). Trimming stripped 0 bases from V and 1 base from J, with 10 bases between. Germline V CDR1 and CDR2: LNHNV, YYDKDF (reference sequence). The CDR3 is made up of 15 amino acids. Here the CDR3 reads CATSREGDPSYEQYF. CDR3 bases: TGTGCCACCAGCAGAGAGGGGGACCCATCCTACGAGCAGTACTTC.

This clone is a singleton in its sample. The J gene is TRBJ2-7, the V gene TRBV7-9, with D unclear. Per germline, CDR1 SEHNR and CDR2 FQNEAQ (reference sequence). The CDR3 spans 13 residues. Trimming removed 2 bases from V and 3 bases from J, with 8 bases in between. The CDR3 is CASSLPISYEQYF. The CDR3 nucleotides read TGTGCCAGCAGCTTACCAATAAGCTACGAGCAGTACTTC.

J is TRBJ2-3 and V is TRBV10-3; 9 bases line up with TRBD2. Germline values: CDR1 ENHRY, CDR2 SYGVKD. J lost 0 bases, V lost 8 bases, and 9 bases had no gene match. CDR3 length equals 16 residues. The CDR3 bases are TGTGCCATCGGGGAAGTAGCGGGAGTCAGCACAGATACGCAGTATTTT. This sequence encodes CAIGEVAGVSTDTQYF.

V and J are TRBV19 and TRBJ1-4, with a possible D match to TRBD1 (5 bases). CDR3 length: 14 amino acids. Germline V gene lookup returns CDR1 LNHDA and CDR2 SQIVND (reference sequence). V was pared by 7 bases and J by 8 bases, with 17 bases between. The CDR3 DNA reads TGTGCCAGTAAAGTGAGCCAGGGAGGGGAAAAACTGTTTTTT. This codes for CASKVSQGGEKLFF.

V is TRBV13 and J is TRBJ1-1, with TRBD1 as a possible D gene (6 bases). V lost 4 bases and J 10 bases, leaving 10 bases between the germline ends. In germline, CDR1 is PRHDT, CDR2 FYEKMQ (reference sequence). The CDR3 runs to 11 residues. CDR3: CASSSTGTAFF. In DNA form, the CDR3 reads TGTGCCAGCAGCTCTACAGGGACAGCTTTCTTT.